Shown below are 15 T cell receptor beta chains from a single sample sequenced in a study of radiation and T cells in renal cell carcinoma. The data were produced by immunoSEQ multiplex PCR, yet TCRdb's version contains in-frame clones alone and is incomplete. The sample has around 180,000 clones, less than 90% seen once; the top ten hold around 11%. Sample time point: blood 4 weeks post-SBRT, at nephrectomy. The treatment was: 15 Gy SBRT to primary tumor, nephrectomy 4 weeks later. Sequences were derived from blood, sampled from a patient whose treatment included radiotherapy and nephrectomy. Every receptor here comes from a woman aged 45-59 years with renal cell carcinoma.

The chain is built from TRBV12-5 and TRBJ1-3, with 7 nucleotides matching TRBD1. Germline V CDR1 and CDR2: LGHNT, FRNRAP. The CDR3 consists of 15 residues. The V segment lost 2 bases and the J segment 2 bases; nucleotides outside the gene matches: 3. DNA of the CDR3: TGTGCTAGTGGTTTGAGGACAGGAACTGGAAACACCATATATTTT. This codes for CASGLRTGTGNTIYF. The whole variable domain, remainder taken from reference TRBV12-5 and TRBJ1-3, is DARVTQTPRHKVTEMGQEVTMRCQPILGHNTVFWYRQTMMQGLELLAYFRNRAPLDDSGMPKDRFSAEMPDATLATLKIQPSEPRDSAVYFCASGLRTGTGNTIYFGEGSWLTVV.

This chain joins TRBV4-1 and TRBJ1-1; no definite D call. CDR3 length: 13 residues. Germline V CDR1 and CDR2: MGHRA, YSYEKL. V lost 4 bases and J 10 bases, leaving 16 bases between the germline ends. The CDR3 DNA is TGCGCCAGCAGCCCTCTGGGCCCCCGGGCAGCTTTCTTT. Residues: CASSPLGPRAAFF.

The rearrangement links TRBV18 to TRBJ2-5; D unclear. The CDR3 contains 14 residues. V was shortened by 6 bases and J by 2 bases, with 13 bases between the two germline ends. Germline values: CDR1 KGHSH, CDR2 LQKENI. CDR3 sequence reads: CASSGRPFQETQYF. CDR3 DNA: TGTGCCAGCTCCGGGCGCCCGTTTCAAGAGACCCAGTACTTC. Based on the CDR3 plus reference TRBV18 and TRBJ2-5, the full variable domain is NAGVMQNPRHLVRRRGQEARLRCSPMKGHSHVYWYRQLPEEGLKFMVYLQKENIIDESGMPKERFSAEFPKEGPSILRIQQVVRGDSAAYFCASSGRPFQETQYFGPGTRLLVL.

There are a few counts of this clone. V is TRBV6-6 and J is TRBJ2-2; D is unclear. CDR3 size: 14 residues. In germline, CDR1 is MNHNY, CDR2 SVGAGI (reference sequence). Trimming left V 2 bases short and J 5 bases short, with 9 bases between. The chain's CDR3 is CASSYLPATGELFF. CDR3 in DNA: TGTGCCAGCAGTTACCTCCCAGCGACCGGGGAGCTGTTTTTT.

The CDR3 here is CASSSEGGNEKLFF. CDR3 bases: TGTGCCAGCAGTTCGGAGGGCGGTAATGAAAAACTGTTTTTT. V usage is TRBV6-6 and J usage is TRBJ1-4; D gene uncertain. With 4 bases removed from V and 4 bases from J, the gap between germline ends came to 10 bases. This CDR3 region has 14 residues. Per the germline V gene, CDR1 is MNHNY and CDR2 is SVGAGI (reference sequence).

Only a few counts were recorded for this clone. The rearrangement uses TRBV7-9 and TRBJ1-2; D unclear. Per germline, CDR1 SEHNR and CDR2 FQNEAQ (reference sequence). The CDR3 consists of 13 residues. The V gene lost 5 bases and the J gene lost 8 bases, with 15 bases spanning the gap. This chain's CDR3 is CASSLDGPWGYTF. The CDR3 DNA is TGTGCCAGCAGCCTAGACGGGCCGTGGGGCTACACCTTC.

This clone was picked up a small number of times. The genes are TRBV7-2 and TRBJ1-6; no definite D call. With 4 bases removed from V and 13 bases from J, the gap between germline ends came to 14 bases. The CDR3 is 13 amino acids. The germline gives CDR1 SGHTA, CDR2 FQGNSA. In nucleotides, the CDR3 is TGTGCCAGCAGCTCCACAGCAGGTAGCCCCCTCCACTTT. Translated, it gives CASSSTAGSPLHF. The full variable domain, its missing parts supplied by reference TRBV7-2 and TRBJ1-6, is GAGVSQSPSNKVTEKGKDVELRCDPISGHTALYWYRQSLGQGLEFLIYFQGNSAPDKSGLPSDRFSAERTGGSVSTLTIQRTQQEDSAVYLCASSSTAGSPLHFGNGTRLTVT.

The chain has TRBV4-2 and TRBJ1-2; D not resolved. Germline CDR1 and CDR2: LGHNA and YNFKEQ. This CDR3 contains 14 residues. Between the trimmed V and J ends, which lost 2 bases and 4 bases, there was a span of 11 bases. The CDR3 DNA reads TGTGCCAGCAGCCAACATGCGGAGCCCTATGGCTACACCTTC. Protein: CASSQHAEPYGYTF.

This clone appeared once. This chain uses TRBV2 with TRBJ1-1; 9 nucleotides match TRBD1. V dropped 6 bases and J dropped 1; count of bases not matched to a gene: 9. This CDR3 has 16 residues. Per the germline V gene, CDR1 is SNHLY and CDR2 is FYNNEI. CDR3 protein: CASSRQGVTANTEAFF. CDR3 DNA: TGTGCCAGCAGCAGACAGGGGGTAACCGCGAACACTGAAGCTTTCTTT.

The chain carries TRBV7-9 and TRBJ2-7; D perhaps matches TRBD1 (5 bases). Trimming pared 2 bases from V and 5 bases from J, leaving 10 bases between. Per germline, CDR1 SEHNR and CDR2 FQNEAQ (reference sequence). This CDR3 comprises 13 residues. The CDR3 nucleotides read TGTGCCAGCAGCTTATCTGGGGCCGACGAGCAGTACTTC. It specifies CASSLSGADEQYF.

A single count supports this clone. The V gene is TRBV15, the J gene TRBJ2-1, with D uncertain. V lost 0 bases to trimming and J lost 1 base, with 7 bases between them. The CDR3 has 15 amino acids. Looked up from germline, CDR1 is LNHNV and CDR2 is YYDKDF (reference sequence). The CDR3 DNA follows: TGTGCCACCAGCAGAGATAGTCTATCCTACAATGAGCAGTTCTTC. Protein sequence: CATSRDSLSYNEQFF.

The CDR3 loop reads CASSPRNAARGEKLFF. DNA for the CDR3: TGCGCCAGCAGCCCCCGGAACGCCGCCAGGGGGGAAAAACTGTTTTTT. The J gene is TRBJ1-4, the V gene TRBV5-1; 7 positions agree with TRBD1. The length of the CDR3 is 16 residues. CDR1 and CDR2 from the germline V gene are SGHRS and YFSETQ. Trimming at V came to 4 bases and at J to 8 bases, leaving 14 bases not matched to a gene.

The rearrangement links TRBV30 to TRBJ2-5; no reliable D call. The V end lost 3 bases, the J end lost 1 base, and 15 bases lay between the germline ends. CDR3 length: 15 amino acids. Germline-derived CDR1 and CDR2 are GTSNPN and SVGIG (reference sequence). This chain's CDR3 is CAWRGRARPQETQYF. DNA of the CDR3: TGTGCCTGGAGGGGTAGGGCCCGACCCCAAGAGACCCAGTACTTC. The variable domain in full, completed from reference TRBV30 and TRBJ2-5, reads SQTIHQWPATLVQPVGSPLSLECTVEGTSNPNLYWYRQAAGRGLQLLFYSVGIGQISSEVPQNLSASRPQDRQFILSSKKLLLSDSGFYLCAWRGRARPQETQYFGPGTRLLVL.

This clone was detected only a few times. The J gene is TRBJ2-2, the V gene TRBV6-1; TRBD2 matches at 7 bases. CDR3 size: 16 residues. With 1 base clipped from V and 1 base from J, the junction kept 3 bases outside the gene matches. In germline, CDR1 is MNHNS, CDR2 SASEGT. CDR3 in DNA: TGTGCCAGCAGTGAAGTCCTAGCGGTGAACACCGGGGAGCTGTTTTTT. Amino acids: CASSEVLAVNTGELFF.

About this clone: Other DNA sequences from this sample encode an identical CDR3 as well. The chain combines TRBV29-1 with TRBJ1-1; 8 bases align to TRBD1. CDR1 SQVTM and CDR2 ANQGSEA come from the germline V gene. J was trimmed by 4 bases and V by 7 bases; bases with no gene match: 5. The CDR3 runs 12 residues. CDR3 loop: CSGGQGGTEAFF. As DNA, the CDR3 is TGCAGCGGAGGACAGGGAGGCACTGAAGCTTTCTTT. Full variable domain (rest looked up from reference TRBV29-1 and TRBJ1-1): SAVISQKPSRDICQRGTSLTIQCQVDSQVTMMFWYRQQPGQSLTLIATANQGSEATYESGFVIDKFPISRPNLTFSTLTVSNMSPEDSSIYLCSGGQGGTEAFFGQGTRLTVV.